These T cell receptor beta chains were read from a single sample in a study of vaccination and CD4 T cells after COVID-19. TCRdb re-analysed the PCR reads in MiXCR, keeping a single row per CDR3 protein. The sample includes about 11,000 distinct CDR3 sequences, approximately 30% of them seen just once. Antigen specificity for these receptors is unknown. The sample comprised CD4+ T cells from blood, cultured in vitro. Receptor source: a human donor in good health. Each CDR3 is given with its conserved first and last residue. Each record gives: D gene, clone size, J gene, V gene, CDR3 DNA, CDR3 protein. The D gene is left open where the match is weak. Expanded clones get a size class; other rows say once, few or many, or leave the size out.

-,few,TRBJ1-5,TRBV20-1,TGCAGTGCTAGAGATCGGGGCGGGGGGCGGGCGCCCCAGCATTTT,CSARDRGGGRAPQHF
-,-,TRBJ2-2,TRBV23-1,TGCGCCAGCTTATTCGACACCCTTGGGCACGGGGAGCTGTTTTTT,CASLFDTLGHGELFF
-,-,TRBJ2-5,TRBV29-1,TGCAGCGTTGCTCCCAGGGGCGGAGAGACCCAGTACTTC,CSVAPRGGETQYF
-,few,TRBJ2-3,TRBV24-1,TGTGCCACCAGTGAGGGGAACACAGATACGCAGTATTTT,CATSEGNTDTQYF
TRBD1,-,TRBJ2-1,TRBV7-6,TGTGCCAGCAGCCGTCGACAGGGGGGCTACGACAATGAGCAGTTCTTC,CASSRRQGGYDNEQFF
-,-,TRBJ2-5,TRBV18,TGTGCCAGCTCACCATTACCGTCTGTGGAAGAGACCCAGTACTTC,CASSPLPSVEETQYF
-,few,TRBJ2-7,TRBV7-8,TGTGCCAGCAGCCCATTATCGGGGGTCTACGAGCAGTACTTC,CASSPLSGVYEQYF
-,few,TRBJ2-7,TRBV9,TGTGCCAGCAGCCCTGGGACGCACTCCTACGAGCAGTACTTC,CASSPGTHSYEQYF
-,-,TRBJ2-1,TRBV15,TGTGCCACCAGCAGAGATAGAATCTCCTACAATGAGCAGTTCTTC,CATSRDRISYNEQFF
-,-,TRBJ2-3,TRBV20-1,TGCAGTGCTACCAAACGGGGAGGTAACGTGGATACGCAGTATTTT,CSATKRGGNVDTQYF
TRBD2,-,TRBJ2-7,TRBV5-4,TGTGCCAGCAGCCGCGGGGGGGGCTACGAGCAGTACTTC,CASSRGGGYEQYF
-,once,TRBJ2-7,TRBV29-1,TGCAGCGTTGAAGATGGGCAGGGCTCCTACGAGCAGTACTTC,CSVEDGQGSYEQYF
TRBD2,few,TRBJ2-3,TRBV29-1,TGCAGCGTTGAAGGCGGGAGTGGCGTCGATACGCAGTATTTT,CSVEGGSGVDTQYF
-,-,TRBJ2-3,TRBV28,TGTGCCAGCAACCCCGCCGGAAGTACAGATACGCAGTATTTT,CASNPAGSTDTQYF
TRBD1,large,TRBJ2-1,TRBV2,TGTGCCAGCAGTGGTCGGGACAGGGGTTACAATGAGCAGTTCTTC,CASSGRDRGYNEQFF
-,few,TRBJ1-1,TRBV2,TGTGCCAGCAGGACGGACGGAATAAACACTGAAGCTTTCTTT,CASRTDGINTEAFF
TRBD1,few,TRBJ1-6,TRBV7-3,TGTGCCAGCAGCCCGACAGGGGGCGGGAATTCACCCCTCCACTTT,CASSPTGGGNSPLHF
-,-,TRBJ1-2,TRBV6-1,TGTGCCAGCAGTGAAGGAGTCAGCAATTATGGCTACACCTTC,CASSEGVSNYGYTF
-,once,TRBJ2-5,TRBV30,TGTGCCTGGAGTCAGCGGCGGTACCAAGAGACCCAGTACTTC,CAWSQRRYQETQYF
-,-,TRBJ1-1,TRBV6-2/TRBV6-3,TGTGCCAGCCGTTACCCCCAGACCGGCTTCCCTGAAGCTTTCTTT,CASRYPQTGFPEAFF
-,-,TRBJ1-5,TRBV6-2/TRBV6-3,TGTGCCAGCAGAGATGACATGCCCGGCCCCCAGCATTTT,CASRDDMPGPQHF
TRBD1,-,TRBJ2-5,TRBV7-7,TGTGCTAGCAGCTTAGGTACAGGGGTAATGGAGACCCAGTACTTC,CASSLGTGVMETQYF
-,once,TRBJ2-5,TRBV5-1,TGCGCCAGCAGCTTGGAGCGGATGCAAGAGACCCAGTACTTC,CASSLERMQETQYF
-,few,TRBJ1-1,TRBV20-1,TGCAGTGCTAGAGTCGGAGGAACGGGAAAAATGAACACTGAAGCTTTCTTT,CSARVGGTGKMNTEAFF
-,-,TRBJ2-1,TRBV7-3,TGTGCCAGCAGCCCGAGTTTAGGACTTCGCGGTACGGGGGAGCAGTTCTTC,CASSPSLGLRGTGEQFF
-,-,TRBJ2-5,TRBV6-1,TGTGCCAGCGCCCGGGGGTACCAAGAGACCCAGTACTTC,CASARGYQETQYF
TRBD2,-,TRBJ2-7,TRBV6-2/TRBV6-3,TGTGCCAGCACCCATAGCGGGGCCTCCTACGAGCAGTACTTC,CASTHSGASYEQYF
TRBD1,few,TRBJ2-7,TRBV24-1,TGTGCCACCAGTGATGTCGGACAGGGGGGACACGAGCAGTACTTC,CATSDVGQGGHEQYF
TRBD2,-,TRBJ2-7,TRBV20-1,TGCAGTGCTCTAAAACCCGGGACTAGCTCCTACGAGCAGTACTTC,CSALKPGTSSYEQYF
-,-,TRBJ1-2,TRBV6-5,TGTGCCAGCAGTTCGGGATTTAGCTACACCTTC,CASSSGFSYTF
-,few,TRBJ1-1,TRBV7-3,TGTGCCAGCAGCTTATCCGGGGCCACTGAAGCTTTCTTT,CASSLSGATEAFF
TRBD2,few,TRBJ2-1,TRBV20-1,TGCAGTGCTAGATCTTTAGCGGGAGTCTACAATGAGCAGTTCTTC,CSARSLAGVYNEQFF
-,-,TRBJ2-1,TRBV19,TGTGCCAGTAGTACCCGCCGGGGACAAAACTACAATGAGCAGTTCTTC,CASSTRRGQNYNEQFF
-,medium-sized,TRBJ1-6,TRBV27,TGTGCCAGCAGTTTCGGCGGGGTGAACGGTTCACCCCTCCACTTT,CASSFGGVNGSPLHF
TRBD1,-,TRBJ1-5,TRBV6-2/TRBV6-3,TGTGCCAGCAGCCTACTAGACAGGGGCCGCCAGCCCCAGCATTTT,CASSLLDRGRQPQHF
TRBD2,few,TRBJ2-2,TRBV28,TGTGCCAGCAGCACAACGGGGGGGAACACCGGGGAGCTGTTTTTT,CASSTTGGNTGELFF
TRBD1,-,TRBJ2-1,TRBV7-2,TGTGCCAGCAGCTACAATACAGGGGGCGAGAATGAGCAGTTCTTC,CASSYNTGGENEQFF
TRBD1,-,TRBJ2-7,TRBV6-1,TGTGCCAGCAGCCGACAGGGGACCAGGTGGGAGCAGTACTTC,CASSRQGTRWEQYF
-,few,TRBJ1-2,TRBV7-6,TGTGCCAGCAGCCCCGGGGAAGGGAGAGGCTACACCTTC,CASSPGEGRGYTF
TRBD2,-,TRBJ2-7,TRBV7-8,TGTGCCAGCAGCTTAGCAGTTAGCGGGAGTCAACCCTACGAGCAGTACTTC,CASSLAVSGSQPYEQYF
-,few,TRBJ2-2,TRBV7-3,TGTGCCAGCAGCTTAGTGGGACCCAACACCGGGGAGCTGTTTTTT,CASSLVGPNTGELFF
TRBD1,few,TRBJ2-5,TRBV28,TGTGCCAGCCTACAGGGGGGTTGGCAGACCCAGTACTTC,CASLQGGWQTQYF
TRBD1,few,TRBJ1-1,TRBV2,TGTGCCAGCAGGCCCGGGACAGGGATATTCGGAGCTTTCTTT,CASRPGTGIFGAFF
-,-,TRBJ1-1,TRBV19,TGTGCCAGTACGGACCCTGCCCGGCCCACTGAAGCTTTCTTT,CASTDPARPTEAFF
-,medium-sized,TRBJ1-1,TRBV6-5,TGTGCCAGCAGTTATGGGGGGGCTCGGCACACTGAAGCTTTCTTT,CASSYGGARHTEAFF
TRBD2,-,TRBJ2-1,TRBV18,TGTGCCAGCTCATCAAATGCCGCGGGAGGGAGCTACAATGAGCAGTTCTTC,CASSSNAAGGSYNEQFF